These T cell receptor beta chains were read from a single sample in a study of spatial heterogeneity in lung cancer. TCRdb recomputed calls from the 5' RACE reads with MiXCR, one row per CDR3 protein. The sample holds around 2,600 distinct CDR3 sequences; 5.5% to 6% are singletons and the top ten take under 20%. Source: lung tumor tissue, taken at surgery. These TCRs come from a male donor with early-stage non-small cell lung cancer. The CDR3 runs from the conserved cysteine through the conserved F or W. The D gene is left open where the match is weak. Expanded clones get a size class; other rows say once, few or many, or leave the size out.

J gene | D gene | V gene | clone size | CDR3 protein | CDR3 DNA
TRBJ2-6 | NA | TRBV19 | many | CASSYTGSGANVLTF | TGTGCCAGTAGTTATACGGGCTCTGGGGCCAACGTCCTGACTTTC
TRBJ2-7 | NA | TRBV21-1 | medium-sized | CASRGGAPYEQYF | TGTGCCAGCAGGGGGGGTGCCCCATACGAGCAGTACTTC
TRBJ2-7 | NA | TRBV28 | many | CASSLSARGYEQYF | TGTGCCAGCAGTTTATCCGCCAGGGGCTACGAGCAGTACTTC
TRBJ2-1 | NA | TRBV13 | large | CASSPPGYNEQFF | TGTGCCAGCAGTCCGCCGGGCTACAATGAGCAGTTCTTC
TRBJ1-1 | NA | TRBV6-1 | many | CASSVTSNTEAFF | TGTGCCAGCAGTGTGACATCGAACACTGAAGCTTTCTTT
TRBJ2-3 | NA | TRBV5-1 | few | CASSLGPQTLTDTQYF | TGCGCCAGCAGCTTGGGACCTCAGACGCTCACAGATACGCAGTATTTT
TRBJ1-2 | TRBD1 | TRBV29-1 | large | CSVEEGTGGSDGYTF | TGCAGCGTTGAAGAGGGGACAGGGGGCAGCGATGGCTACACCTTC
TRBJ1-4 | NA | TRBV29-1 | medium-sized | CSVAGTTNEKLFF | TGCAGCGTTGCAGGAACAACTAATGAAAAACTGTTTTTT
TRBJ2-1 | TRBD2 | TRBV2 | NA | CASTLRAGGQYNEQFF | TGTGCCAGCACCCTCCGGGCGGGGGGGCAATACAATGAGCAGTTCTTC
TRBJ2-7 | NA | TRBV5-1 | many | CASSQADGGDAYEQYF | TGCGCCAGCAGCCAAGCCGACGGGGGCGACGCCTACGAGCAGTACTTC
TRBJ1-3 | TRBD1 | TRBV20-1 | many | CSAGGQGRHTIYF | TGCAGTGCAGGGGGACAGGGGAGGCACACCATATATTTT
TRBJ1-4 | NA | TRBV7-9 | many | CASSLGAGEKLFF | TGTGCCAGCAGCTTAGGGGCCGGGGAAAAACTGTTTTTT
TRBJ2-5 | TRBD2 | TRBV20-1 | few | CSASAVPGLAGAETQYF | TGCAGTGCTAGCGCTGTGCCTGGACTAGCGGGAGCCGAGACCCAGTACTTC
TRBJ2-7 | TRBD2 | TRBV11-2 | many | CASSRLAGGLISYEQYF | TGTGCCAGCAGTCGGCTAGCGGGAGGGCTTATTTCCTACGAGCAGTACTTC
TRBJ2-7 | NA | TRBV10-2 | medium-sized | CASSEMDKGANYEQYF | TGCGCCAGCAGTGAGATGGACAAAGGGGCGAACTACGAGCAGTACTTC
TRBJ1-3 | TRBD1 | TRBV7-2 | medium-sized | CASSVGQVFSGNTIYF | TGTGCCAGCAGCGTGGGACAGGTCTTCTCTGGAAACACCATATATTTT